These 25 T cell receptor beta chains came from one sample sequenced in a study of control samples from healthy donors and cancer patients. Profiled with immunoSEQ multiplex PCR; TCRdb holds only in-frame clones, not every one. Here the sample spans 170,000 or so clones, over 85% being singletons. Sequencing was done on a sample of blood. These receptors originate from a man in his thirties or forties in good health.

On this clone itself: Additional DNA sequences in this sample encode the identical CDR3. The rearrangement uses TRBV30 and TRBJ1-2; possibly TRBD1 for D (5 bases). V was shortened by 3 bases and J by 0 bases, with 14 bases between the two germline ends. Per the germline V gene, CDR1 is GTSNPN and CDR2 is SVGIG (reference sequence). This CDR3 is built from 15 residues. The CDR3 DNA is TGTGCCTGGAGCCTAGGGGAGGCAGCTAACTATGGCTACACCTTC. Translation gives CAWSLGEAANYGYTF.

The rearrangement uses TRBV7-9 and TRBJ2-1; 11 nucleotides match TRBD2. This CDR3 is built from 14 residues. Germline lookup yields CDR1 SEHNR and CDR2 FQNEAQ (reference sequence). V shed 7 bases, J shed 7 bases, and the junction held 6 bases outside the gene matches. The CDR3 region is CASIISGGANEQFF. Here the CDR3 DNA reads TGTGCCAGCATCATTAGCGGGGGGGCAAATGAGCAGTTCTTC.

V usage is TRBV27 and J usage is TRBJ2-7; no reliable D call. Trimming left V 2 bases short and J 5 bases short, with 13 bases between. The V gene's germline CDR1 is MNHEY and CDR2 SMNVEV (reference sequence). CDR3 length equals 14 residues. CDR3 in amino acids: CASSLNRVFDEQYF. CDR3 sequence (DNA): TGTGCCAGCAGTTTAAATAGGGTTTTCGACGAGCAGTACTTC.

The V gene is TRBV5-4, the J gene TRBJ1-1; 8 positions agree with TRBD1. CDR1 and CDR2 (germline): SGHNT, YYREEE (reference sequence). The CDR3 totals 13 residues. The ends lost 4 bases at V and 3 bases at J; junction bases unmatched: 2. CDR3 loop: CASSEDRDTEAFF. The CDR3 DNA reads TGTGCCAGCAGCGAGGACAGGGACACTGAAGCTTTCTTT. The full variable domain, rest sourced from reference TRBV5-4 and TRBJ1-1, is ETGVTQSPTHLIKTRGQQVTLRCSSQSGHNTVSWYQQALGQGPQFIFQYYREEENGRGNFPPRFSGLQFPNYSSELNVNALELDDSALYLCASSEDRDTEAFFGQGTRLTVV.

CDR3 sequence: CASSENGRLNIQYF. CDR3 DNA sequence: TGTGCCAGCAGTGAAAACGGGCGGTTAAACATTCAGTACTTC. This sequence joins TRBV6-1 and TRBJ2-4; unclear D gene. The V gene's germline CDR1 is MNHNS and CDR2 SASEGT. This CDR3 spans 14 amino acids. The V end lost 2 bases, the J end lost 6 bases, and 11 bases lay between the germline ends.

This clone was recorded only once. J is TRBJ2-7 and V is TRBV4-1; D is uncertain. V gave up 1 base and J gave up 0 bases, with 13 bases separating them. In germline, CDR1 is MGHRA, CDR2 YSYEKL. This CDR3 has 16 amino acids. The CDR3 here is CASSQGGGPSSYEQYF. The CDR3 DNA follows: TGCGCCAGCAGCCAAGGAGGCGGTCCGAGCTCCTACGAGCAGTACTTC.

The rearrangement uses TRBV7-2 and TRBJ2-4, with D possibly TRBD2 on 7 matching bases. Germline CDR1 SGHTA, CDR2 FQGNSA. The CDR3 has 16 amino acids. V lost 6 bases to trimming and J lost 6 bases, with 21 bases between them. The CDR3 DNA follows: TGTGCCAGCAGTAACCACGGGGGGCCGCCAGGAAACATTCAGTACTTC. This codes for CASSNHGGPPGNIQYF.

The chain employs TRBV6-2 or TRBV6-3 and TRBJ2-1; possibly TRBD1 for D (6 bases). From germline, CDR1 is MNHEY and CDR2 SVGEGT. This CDR3 contains 12 residues. Trimming took 2 bases from V and 7 from J, leaving 6 bases between them. Here the CDR3 DNA reads TGTGCCAGCAGTTACGGACAGAATGAGCAGTTCTTC. This gives the protein CASSYGQNEQFF.

V usage is TRBV6-1 and J usage is TRBJ1-6; possible D gene TRBD1, 5 bases. The CDR3 totals 14 residues. Germline V gene sequence: CDR1 MNHNS, CDR2 SASEGT. Trimming left V 2 bases short and J 7 bases short, with 9 bases between. The CDR3 nucleotides are TGTGCCAGCAGTGAAATGGGGGGAAATTCACCCCTCCACTTT. It translates to CASSEMGGNSPLHF.

This rearrangement joins TRBV2 to TRBJ2-4; a weak D match, TRBD2 (5 bases). Per germline, CDR1 SNHLY and CDR2 FYNNEI. The CDR3 spans 14 residues. V lost 10 bases to trimming and J lost 6 bases, with 19 bases between them. The CDR3 here is CAMSGIAVGNIQYF. CDR3 bases: TGTGCCATGTCGGGGATTGCGGTGGGAAACATTCAGTACTTC.

The chain joins TRBV5-1 to TRBJ2-2; TRBD1 might be the D (6 bases). V was clipped by 5 bases and J by 2 bases, with 13 bases between them. Germline values: CDR1 SGHRS, CDR2 YFSETQ. The CDR3 length is 15 residues. This CDR3 is CASSLMGANTGELFF. For the CDR3, the DNA is TGCGCCAGCAGTTTAATGGGGGCTAACACCGGGGAGCTGTTTTTT.

The J gene is TRBJ1-1, the V gene TRBV28, with a weak D call TRBD1 (6 bases). The V end lost 4 bases, the J end lost 2 bases, and 8 bases lay between the germline ends. The germline V gene has CDR1 MDHEN and CDR2 SYDVKM. This CDR3 has 13 residues. CDR3 loop: CASSWTDNTEAFF. The CDR3 nucleotides read TGTGCCAGCAGTTGGACAGATAACACTGAAGCTTTCTTT.

This chain connects TRBV9 to TRBJ2-2; no clear D gene. The germline V and J ends were trimmed by 1 base and 4 bases, with 14 bases remaining between them. This CDR3 has 16 residues. Germline V gene data show CDR1 as SGDLS and CDR2 as YYNGEE. In DNA form, the CDR3 reads TGTGCCAGCAGCGTACGCCTTGGACGCAGCACCGGGGAGCTGTTTTTT. Its protein product is CASSVRLGRSTGELFF.

This sequence joins TRBV6-5 and TRBJ2-1, with 7 bases that match TRBD1. V lost 5 bases and J lost 2; bases outside the gene matches: 6. The CDR3 is 15 residues long. CDR1 is MNHEY, CDR2 SVGAGI, per germline. The DNA of the CDR3 is TGTGCCAGCAGTCGACAGGGAAGGGCCTACAATGAGCAGTTCTTC. The encoded protein is CASSRQGRAYNEQFF.

In this sample, this clone turned up once. The chain links TRBV11-2 to TRBJ2-1, with 11 nucleotides matching TRBD2. Germline trimming cut 7 bases from V and 7 bases from J; bases unmatched to any gene: 6. Germline CDR1 reads SGHAT; CDR2 reads FQNNGV. The CDR3 totals 14 residues. The CDR3 nucleotides are TGTGCCAGCAAACTAGCGGGAGTCTCTAATGAGCAGTTCTTC. Amino acids: CASKLAGVSNEQFF.

CDR3 nucleotide sequence: TGCGCCAGCAGCTTGGTTCCCCAGTACACCGGGGAGCTGTTTTTT. Translating gives CASSLVPQYTGELFF. The rearrangement links TRBV5-1 to TRBJ2-2; no definite D call. Between the trimmed V and J ends, which lost 0 bases and 3 bases, there was a span of 9 bases. Germline lookup yields CDR1 SGHRS and CDR2 YFSETQ. The CDR3 contains 15 residues.

This clone was detected only a few times. The V gene is TRBV7-2, the J gene TRBJ1-2, with TRBD1 matching over 7 bases. The CDR3 sequence is 15 residues long. Germline-derived CDR1 and CDR2 are SGHTA and FQGNSA. V lost 4 bases and J lost 5; bases outside the gene matches: 10. CDR3 sequence (DNA): TGTGCCAGCAGCTCTGACAGGGCCGGGAGGTATGGCTACACCTTC. It is translated as CASSSDRAGRYGYTF.

The rearrangement links TRBV6-5 to TRBJ2-7; D remains ambiguous. The CDR3 is 15 amino acids. Germline assignment: CDR1 MNHEY and CDR2 SVGAGI. V lost 6 bases to trimming and J lost 1 base, with 16 bases between them. CDR3 sequence: CASSDSALGSYEQYF. The CDR3 DNA reads TGTGCCAGCAGCGACTCAGCACTGGGTTCCTACGAGCAGTACTTC.

The chain couples TRBV12-5 to TRBJ1-5; a weak D match, TRBD1 (6 bases). Germline V gives CDR1 LGHNT, CDR2 FRNRAP. With 1 base removed from V and 4 bases from J, the gap between germline ends came to 11 bases. The CDR3 has 15 amino acids. The CDR3, as DNA: TGTGCTAGTGGTTTGGGACAGGTTCTAAATCAGCCCCAGCATTTT. Its protein product is CASGLGQVLNQPQHF.

This chain links TRBV5-6 with TRBJ1-5; possibly TRBD1 for D (5 bases). Between the trimmed V and J ends, which lost 0 bases and 0 bases, there was a span of 7 bases. The CDR3 loop spans 15 amino acids. Germline V lookup: CDR1 SGHDT, CDR2 YYEEEE. CDR3 bases: TGTGCCAGCAGCTTGGGGGGGACTAGCAATCAGCCCCAGCATTTT. Its translation: CASSLGGTSNQPQHF.

The chain joins TRBV28 to TRBJ2-3; TRBD1 is a possible D gene (6 bases). The CDR3 is 16 amino acids. Germline loops: CDR1 MDHEN, CDR2 SYDVKM. The V and J ends lost 6 bases and 2 bases respectively, with 18 bases between them. CDR3 in amino acids: CASRGTRKGSTDTQYF. The CDR3 nucleotides read TGTGCCAGCAGGGGGACACGGAAAGGGTCCACAGATACGCAGTATTTT.

The chain is built from TRBV19 and TRBJ1-5; 8 bases line up with TRBD1. In germline, CDR1 is LNHDA, CDR2 SQIVND (reference sequence). V shed 6 bases and J 4 bases; nucleotides not matched to a gene: 5. The CDR3 consists of 14 residues. The CDR3 DNA reads TGTGCCAGTAGGCAGACAGGGGTAAATCAGCCCCAGCATTTT. Its protein product is CASRQTGVNQPQHF.

This clone was seen only a few times. At the DNA level, this CDR3 is encoded by other sequences in the same sample as well. The chain combines TRBV30 with TRBJ1-5, with D maybe TRBD1 (5 bases). V lost 0 bases to trimming and J lost 2 bases, with 14 bases between them. Germline V CDR1 and CDR2: GTSNPN, SVGIG (reference sequence). The CDR3 totals 16 residues. CDR3 bases: TGTGCCTGGAGTGTACGGCGTGGAGGGGGCAATCAGCCCCAGCATTTT. Its translation is CAWSVRRGGGNQPQHF. The variable domain in full, with the rest retrieved from reference TRBV30 and TRBJ1-5, is SQTIHQWPATLVQPVGSPLSLECTVEGTSNPNLYWYRQAAGRGLQLLFYSVGIGQISSEVPQNLSASRPQDRQFILSSKKLLLSDSGFYLCAWSVRRGGGNQPQHFGDGTRLSIL.

This chain uses TRBV19 with TRBJ1-2; the D is unclear. Trimming left V 0 bases short and J 4 bases short, with 15 bases between. The CDR3 is 16 residues long. Germline CDR1 and CDR2: LNHDA and SQIVND (reference sequence). The CDR3 loop reads CASSIDGSSLRYGYTF. The CDR3 DNA reads TGTGCCAGTAGTATAGATGGGAGTAGCCTCCGCTATGGCTACACCTTC. Based on the CDR3 plus reference TRBV19 and TRBJ1-2, the full variable domain is DGGITQSPKYLFRKEGQNVTLSCEQNLNHDAMYWYRQDPGQGLRLIYYSQIVNDFQKGDIAEGYSVSREKKESFPLTVTSAQKNPTAFYLCASSIDGSSLRYGYTFGSGTRLTVV.

The V and J genes are TRBV7-9 and TRBJ2-7; D assignment may be TRBD1 or TRBD2 (5 bases each). The CDR3 length is 17 residues. Germline V gene sequence: CDR1 SEHNR, CDR2 FQNEAQ (reference sequence). The ends were cut back, 4 bases at V and 3 bases at J, with 22 bases in the middle. The CDR3 loop reads CASSSSQARLGDYEQYF. CDR3 bases: TGTGCCAGCAGCTCCTCACAGGCCAGACTGGGGGACTACGAGCAGTACTTC.